The 16 T cell receptor beta chains in this list originate from one sample, sequenced in a study of beta chain features in type 1 diabetes. General study findings and limits: TCRB CDR3 length was moderately but significantly reduced in all four CD4+ subsets of Type 1 diabetes patients.

Their target antigens are unknown. Expressed TCRB transcripts were sequenced because the entire RNA isolate underwent reverse transcription. Sequencing used immunoSEQ multiplex PCR; TCRdb keeps in-frame clones, though not all of them. Of a few hundred thousand clones listed, around 9.6% are singletons. Input material: central memory CD4+ T cells from blood. All receptors derive from a man aged 25-45 years with type 1 diabetes.

Points on this clone: Compared with germline, one end of the junction differs, possibly owing to a read error. The V and J genes are TRBV5-4 and TRBJ2-1; tentative D call: TRBD1 (5 bases). Germline V gene sequence: CDR1 SGHNT, CDR2 YYREEE (reference sequence). This CDR3 comprises 16 residues. CDR3 region: CASSQDTQRLYNEQFF. The CDR3 coding sequence is TGCGCCAGCAGCCAGGACACCCAGAGACTCTACAATGAGCAGTTCTTC.

V usage is TRBV14 and J usage is TRBJ2-7; 10 bases fit TRBD2. V was clipped by 4 bases and J by 1 base; unmatched bases: 4. This CDR3 spans 15 amino acids. Germline CDR1 SGHDN, CDR2 FVKESK. The CDR3 protein is CASSPPAGGSYEQYF. CDR3 DNA sequence: TGTGCCAGCAGCCCACCAGCGGGAGGGTCCTACGAGCAGTACTTC.

J is TRBJ2-7 and V is TRBV27; 8 nucleotides line up with TRBD1. Germline CDR1 and CDR2: MNHEY and SMNVEV (reference sequence). CDR3 length: 15 amino acids. Germline trimming cut 1 base from V and 2 bases from J; bases unmatched to any gene: 4. The CDR3 loop is CASSLYGTGTYEQYF. CDR3 in DNA: TGTGCCAGCAGTTTATATGGGACAGGTACCTACGAGCAGTACTTC.

This clone was observed a handful of times. The chain employs TRBV7-2 and TRBJ1-5; no clear D gene. CDR3 length: 15 amino acids. The V and J ends lost 6 bases and 4 bases respectively, with 16 bases between them. Germline values: CDR1 SGHTA, CDR2 FQGNSA. CDR3 protein: CASRTSWSGNQPQHF. CDR3 DNA: TGTGCCAGCAGGACGTCGTGGTCCGGTAATCAGCCCCAGCATTTT.

V and J are TRBV9 and TRBJ2-2; D remains ambiguous. Trimming took 0 bases from V and 3 from J, leaving 3 bases between them. CDR1 and CDR2 from the germline V gene are SGDLS and YYNGEE. The CDR3 sequence is 13 residues long. CDR3 sequence: CASSVVDTGELFF. CDR3 nucleotide sequence: TGTGCCAGCAGCGTAGTGGACACCGGGGAGCTGTTTTTT.

The V call is TRBV7-9, the J call TRBJ2-7, with 7 bases identical to TRBD1. V gave up 6 bases and J gave up 0 bases; unmatched junction bases: 8. The germline CDR1 and CDR2 sequences are SEHNR and FQNEAQ (reference sequence). The CDR3 sequence is 15 residues long. The CDR3 sequence is CASSQGQAGSYEQYF. CDR3 nucleotide sequence: TGTGCCAGCAGTCAAGGACAGGCTGGCTCCTACGAGCAGTACTTC.

The chain carries TRBV15 and TRBJ1-5; unclear D gene. V was shortened by 5 bases and J by 3 bases, with 8 bases between the two germline ends. Germline-derived CDR1 and CDR2 are LNHNV and YYDKDF (reference sequence). The CDR3 loop spans 13 amino acids. CDR3 sequence reads: CATSLSPNQPQHF. The CDR3, as DNA: TGTGCCACCAGCCTATCTCCCAATCAGCCCCAGCATTTT.

This rearrangement joins TRBV6-1 to TRBJ1-5; TRBD1 might be the D (5 bases). Germline values: CDR1 MNHNS, CDR2 SASEGT. The CDR3 is 15 amino acids. Trimming pared 2 bases from V and 7 bases from J, leaving 15 bases between. CDR3 DNA sequence: TGTGCCAGCAGTGAAAGTGGGGGGGGGAGACAGCCCCAGCATTTT. Translated: CASSESGGGRQPQHF.

This clone turned up a few times. V usage is TRBV21-1 and J usage is TRBJ2-5; the table gives TRBD1 as D, unverified against the DNA. TRBV21-1 is shown as a pseudogene. The CDR3 is made up of 16 amino acids. The CDR3 is CASSKGATGCQETQYF. In nucleotides, the CDR3 is TGTGCCAGCAGCAAGGGGGCGACAGGTTGCCAAGAGACCCAGTACTTC.

This clone was recorded a few times. The chain carries TRBV10-3 and TRBJ2-3; D gene ambiguous. The CDR3 spans 12 residues. Germline V lookup: CDR1 ENHRY, CDR2 SYGVKD. Trimming shortened V by 5 bases and J by 3 bases, and 6 bases separated the two germline ends. The CDR3 coding sequence is TGTGCCATCAGTTCCGGGACAGATACGCAGTATTTT. It codes for CAISSGTDTQYF.

The table lists this clone with a few counts. This chain joins TRBV19 and TRBJ2-5; 8 bases align to TRBD1. The assigned J gene may be wrong: the sequence end matches TRBJ2-7 better. The CDR3 is 15 amino acids. Germline CDR1 and CDR2: LNHDA and SQIVND (reference sequence). The DNA of the CDR3 is TGTGCCAGTAGTAAGGGTTGGGACAGGCCCTACGAGCAGTACTTC. Protein: CASSKGWDRPYEQYF.

The J gene is TRBJ2-2, the V gene TRBV18, with 7 bases fitting TRBD2. CDR3 length equals 15 residues. V shed 6 bases and J 3 bases; nucleotides not matched to a gene: 7. CDR1 and CDR2 from the germline V gene are KGHSH and LQKENI. CDR3 coding DNA: TGTGCCAGCTCCAGGGCTAGCGGCCACACCGGGGAGCTGTTTTTT. Protein product: CASSRASGHTGELFF.

The rearrangement uses TRBV2 and TRBJ2-5; 11 nucleotides match TRBD2. This CDR3 comprises 14 residues. In germline, CDR1 is SNHLY, CDR2 FYNNEI. Trimming took 8 bases from V and 7 from J; bases not matched to a gene: 9. CDR3 in DNA: TGTGCCAGCGACGGGACTAGCGGACGCGGGACCCAGTACTTC. Residues: CASDGTSGRGTQYF. Filled out from reference TRBV2 and TRBJ2-5, the complete variable domain reads EPEVTQTPSHQVTQMGQEVILRCVPISNHLYFYWYRQILGQKVEFLVSFYNNEISEKSEIFDDQFSVERPDGSNFTLKIRSTKLEDSAMYFCASDGTSGRGTQYFGPGTRLLVL.

The chain carries TRBV7-9 and TRBJ1-4, with D unresolved. V dropped 3 bases and J dropped 2 bases, with 10 bases sitting between them. The CDR3 is 15 amino acids. Germline V gives CDR1 SEHNR, CDR2 FQNEAQ (reference sequence). As DNA, the CDR3 is TGTGCCAGCAGCTTTGGTGGGGATACTAATGAAAAACTGTTTTTT. Its translation is CASSFGGDTNEKLFF.

V and J are TRBV7-8 and TRBJ2-5, with 12 bases aligning to TRBD2. J was trimmed by 11 bases and V by 4 bases; bases with no gene match: 14. CDR1 and CDR2 from the germline V gene are SGHVS and FQNEAQ. The CDR3 has 16 amino acids. The CDR3 region is CASSSTTSGSWGEQYF. CDR3 sequence (DNA): TGTGCCAGCAGCTCAACGACTAGCGGGAGTTGGGGTGAGCAGTACTTC. The full variable domain, with the rest looked up from reference TRBV7-8 and TRBJ2-5, is GAGVSQSPRYKVAKRGQDVALRCDPISGHVSLFWYQQALGQGPEFLTYFQNEAQLDKSGLPSDRFFAERPEGSVSTLKIQRTQQEDSAVYLCASSSTTSGSWGEQYFGPGTRLLVL.

This clone has a handful of counts. The gene calls are TRBV11-2 and TRBJ2-1; maybe TRBD2 (6 bases). The germline gives CDR1 SGHAT, CDR2 FQNNGV. Trimming took off 5 bases at V and 8 bases at J, with 10 bases between the two ends. The CDR3 consists of 12 residues. The chain's CDR3 is CASSVKRDEQFF. DNA for the CDR3: TGTGCCAGCAGCGTGAAGCGGGATGAGCAGTTCTTC.